This TCR beta chain is drawn from a study of cytomegalovirus exposure and HLA in healthy donors. About the research overall: A prior study identified 90 million to 120 million unique TCR beta sequences from about 180 million T cells. Clustering assigned 70% to 90% of the roughly 420 genotyped donors to the Caucasian-associated ancestry cluster.

13 Jbeta primers and 60 Vbeta primers were used for the PCR. This table comes from immunoSEQ multiplex PCR, and its TCRdb copy is limited to in-frame clones, with some not included. The table records some 87,000 clones, 65% to 80% of them present only once. With 4 bases clipped from V and 9 bases from J, the junction kept 10 bases outside the gene matches. Per the germline V gene, CDR1 is MGHRA and CDR2 is YSYEKL. This CDR3 is built from 14 residues. Source material: PBMCs. This TCR was recovered from a woman in her 50s in good health and CMV-seropositive. The chain uses TRBV4-1 and TRBJ2-7; 9 nucleotides align to TRBD2. The CDR3 sequence: CASSPDAGGRVQYF. The CDR3 DNA reads TGCGCCAGCAGCCCTGATGCCGGCGGGAGGGTGCAGTACTTC.